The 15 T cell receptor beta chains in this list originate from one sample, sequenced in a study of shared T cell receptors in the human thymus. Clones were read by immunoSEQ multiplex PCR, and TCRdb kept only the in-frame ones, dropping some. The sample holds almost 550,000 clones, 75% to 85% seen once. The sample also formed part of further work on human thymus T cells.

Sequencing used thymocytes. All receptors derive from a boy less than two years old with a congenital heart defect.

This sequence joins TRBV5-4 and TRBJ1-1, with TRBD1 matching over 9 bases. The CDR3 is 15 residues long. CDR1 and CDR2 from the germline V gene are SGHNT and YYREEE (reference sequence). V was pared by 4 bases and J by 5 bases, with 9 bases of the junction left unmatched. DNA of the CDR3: TGTGCCAGCAGCATGACCGGGACAGGGAAAACTGAAGCTTTCTTT. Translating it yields CASSMTGTGKTEAFF.

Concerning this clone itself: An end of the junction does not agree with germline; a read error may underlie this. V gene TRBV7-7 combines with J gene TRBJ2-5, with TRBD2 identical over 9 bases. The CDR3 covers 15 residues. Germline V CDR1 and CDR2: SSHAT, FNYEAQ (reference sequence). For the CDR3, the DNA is TGTGCTAGCAGCCACGGGCGGGGGGGACAAGAGACCCAGTACTTC. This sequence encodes CASSHGRGGQETQYF.

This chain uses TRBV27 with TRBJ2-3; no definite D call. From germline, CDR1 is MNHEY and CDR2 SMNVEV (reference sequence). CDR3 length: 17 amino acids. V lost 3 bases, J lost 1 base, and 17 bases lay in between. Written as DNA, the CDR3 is TGTGCCAGCAGTTTCAGAATGGCAGGCGCCCGCACAGATACGCAGTATTTT. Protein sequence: CASSFRMAGARTDTQYF.

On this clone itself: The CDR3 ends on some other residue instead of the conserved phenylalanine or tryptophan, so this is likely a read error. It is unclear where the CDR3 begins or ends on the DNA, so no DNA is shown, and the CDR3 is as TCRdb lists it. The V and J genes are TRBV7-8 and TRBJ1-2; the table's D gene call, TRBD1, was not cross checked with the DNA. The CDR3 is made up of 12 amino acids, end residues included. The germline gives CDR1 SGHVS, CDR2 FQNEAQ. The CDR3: CASSPVAGDKVS.

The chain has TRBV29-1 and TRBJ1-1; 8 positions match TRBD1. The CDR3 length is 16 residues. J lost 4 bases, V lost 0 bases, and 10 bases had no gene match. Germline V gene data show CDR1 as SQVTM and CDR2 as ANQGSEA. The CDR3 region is CSVEDQGRGQGTEAFF. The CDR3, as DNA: TGCAGCGTTGAAGATCAAGGCAGGGGGCAGGGCACTGAAGCTTTCTTT. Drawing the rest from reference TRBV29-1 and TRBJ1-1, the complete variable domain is SAVISQKPSRDICQRGTSLTIQCQVDSQVTMMFWYRQQPGQSLTLIATANQGSEATYESGFVIDKFPISRPNLTFSTLTVSNMSPEDSSIYLCSVEDQGRGQGTEAFFGQGTRLTVV.

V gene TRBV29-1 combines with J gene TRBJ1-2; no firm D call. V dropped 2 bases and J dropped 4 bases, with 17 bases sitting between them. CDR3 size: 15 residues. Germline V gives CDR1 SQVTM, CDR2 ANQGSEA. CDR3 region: CSVELTRRSGYGYTF. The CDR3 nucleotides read TGCAGCGTTGAATTGACCCGGAGGTCAGGCTATGGCTACACCTTC. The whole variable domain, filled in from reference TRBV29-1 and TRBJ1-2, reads SAVISQKPSRDICQRGTSLTIQCQVDSQVTMMFWYRQQPGQSLTLIATANQGSEATYESGFVIDKFPISRPNLTFSTLTVSNMSPEDSSIYLCSVELTRRSGYGYTFGSGTRLTVV.

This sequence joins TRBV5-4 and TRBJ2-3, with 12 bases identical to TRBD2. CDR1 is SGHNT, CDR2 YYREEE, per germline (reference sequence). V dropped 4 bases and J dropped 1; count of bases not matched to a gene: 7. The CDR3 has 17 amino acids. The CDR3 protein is CASSVTSGSGGTDTQYF. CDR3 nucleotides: TGTGCCAGCAGCGTGACTAGCGGGAGCGGTGGCACAGATACGCAGTATTTT.

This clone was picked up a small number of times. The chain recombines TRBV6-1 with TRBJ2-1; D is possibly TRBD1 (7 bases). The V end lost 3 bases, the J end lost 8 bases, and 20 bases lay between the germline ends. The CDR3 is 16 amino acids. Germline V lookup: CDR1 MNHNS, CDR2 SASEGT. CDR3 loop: CASSDTGVGGRDEQFF. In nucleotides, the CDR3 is TGTGCCAGCAGTGACACAGGGGTGGGGGGCCGCGATGAGCAGTTCTTC.

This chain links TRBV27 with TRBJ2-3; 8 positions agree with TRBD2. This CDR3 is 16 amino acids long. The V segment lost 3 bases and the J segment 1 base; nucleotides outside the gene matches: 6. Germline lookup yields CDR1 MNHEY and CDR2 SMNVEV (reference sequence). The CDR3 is CASSFEAGVGTDTQYF. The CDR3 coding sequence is TGTGCCAGCAGTTTCGAAGCGGGAGTGGGCACAGATACGCAGTATTTT.

The CDR3 sequence is CASSQEAAGTSGIRELSEQYF. As DNA, the CDR3 is TGCGCCAGCAGCCAAGAAGCCGCCGGGACTAGCGGGATACGGGAACTTAGCGAGCAGTACTTC. The V call is TRBV4-3, the J call TRBJ2-7, with 13 bases matching TRBD2. CDR3 length: 21 residues. Germline V lookup: CDR1 LGHNA, CDR2 YSLEER. J lost 6 bases, V lost 0 bases, and 20 bases had no gene match.

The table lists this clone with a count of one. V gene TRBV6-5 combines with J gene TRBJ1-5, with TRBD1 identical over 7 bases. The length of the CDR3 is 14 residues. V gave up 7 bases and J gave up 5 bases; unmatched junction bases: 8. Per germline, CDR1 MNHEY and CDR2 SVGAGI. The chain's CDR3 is CASNGQAGDQPQHF. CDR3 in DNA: TGTGCCAGCAACGGACAGGCGGGCGATCAGCCCCAGCATTTT.

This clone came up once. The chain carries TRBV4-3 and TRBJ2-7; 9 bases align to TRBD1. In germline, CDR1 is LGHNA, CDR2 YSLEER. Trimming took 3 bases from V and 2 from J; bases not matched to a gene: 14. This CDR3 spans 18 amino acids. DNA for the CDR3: TGCGCCAGCAGCCAGGACGGGGACAGGGCGAGGTTCCCCTACGAGCAGTACTTC. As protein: CASSQDGDRARFPYEQYF.

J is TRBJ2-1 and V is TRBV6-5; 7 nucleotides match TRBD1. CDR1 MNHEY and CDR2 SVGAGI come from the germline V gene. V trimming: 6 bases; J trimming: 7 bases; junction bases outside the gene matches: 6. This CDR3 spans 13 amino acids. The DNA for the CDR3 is TGTGCCAGCAGAACACAGGGGCGGAATGAGCAGTTCTTC. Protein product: CASRTQGRNEQFF.

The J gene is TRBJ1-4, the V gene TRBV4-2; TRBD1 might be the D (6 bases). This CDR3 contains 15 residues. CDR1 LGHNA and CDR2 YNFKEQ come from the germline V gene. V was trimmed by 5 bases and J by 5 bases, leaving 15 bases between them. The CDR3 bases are TGTGCCAGCAGCGGCCGGAAGGGGGAAAATGAAAAACTGTTTTTT. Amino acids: CASSGRKGENEKLFF.

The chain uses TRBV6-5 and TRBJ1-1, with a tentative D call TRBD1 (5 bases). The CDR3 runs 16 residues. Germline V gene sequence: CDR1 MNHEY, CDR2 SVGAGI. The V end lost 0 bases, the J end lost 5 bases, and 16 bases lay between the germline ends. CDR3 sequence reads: CASSYSGGERGTEAFF. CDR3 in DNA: TGTGCCAGCAGTTACTCGGGGGGGGAAAGAGGTACTGAAGCTTTCTTT.